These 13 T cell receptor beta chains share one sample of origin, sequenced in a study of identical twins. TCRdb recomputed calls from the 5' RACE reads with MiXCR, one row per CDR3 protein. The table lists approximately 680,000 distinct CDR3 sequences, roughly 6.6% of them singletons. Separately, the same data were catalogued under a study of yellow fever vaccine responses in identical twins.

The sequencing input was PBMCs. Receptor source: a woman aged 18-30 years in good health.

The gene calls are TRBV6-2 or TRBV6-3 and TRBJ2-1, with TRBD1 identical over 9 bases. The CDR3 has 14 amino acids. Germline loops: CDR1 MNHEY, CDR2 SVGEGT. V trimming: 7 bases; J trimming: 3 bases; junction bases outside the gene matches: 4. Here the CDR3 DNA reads TGTGCCAGCAAGGACAGGGGTTTCTACAATGAGCAGTTCTTC. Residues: CASKDRGFYNEQFF.

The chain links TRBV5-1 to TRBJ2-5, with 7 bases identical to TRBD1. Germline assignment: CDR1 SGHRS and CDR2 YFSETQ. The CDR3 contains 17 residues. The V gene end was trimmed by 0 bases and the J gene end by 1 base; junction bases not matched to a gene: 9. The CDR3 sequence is CASSLVQGQIFQETQYF. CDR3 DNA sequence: TGCGCCAGCAGCTTGGTCCAGGGACAGATCTTCCAAGAGACCCAGTACTTC. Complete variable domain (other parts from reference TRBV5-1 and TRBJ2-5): KAGVTQTPRYLIKTRGQQVTLSCSPISGHRSVSWYQQTPGQGLQFLFEYFSETQRNKGNFPGRFSGRQFSNSRSEMNVSTLELGDSALYLCASSLVQGQIFQETQYFGPGTRLLVL.

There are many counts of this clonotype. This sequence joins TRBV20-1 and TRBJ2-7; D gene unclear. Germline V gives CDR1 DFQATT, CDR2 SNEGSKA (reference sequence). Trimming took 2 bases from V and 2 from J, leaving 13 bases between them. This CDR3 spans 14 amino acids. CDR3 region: CSARPPTRTYEQYV. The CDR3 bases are TGCAGTGCTAGACCCCCGACAAGAACCTACGAGCAGTACGTC.

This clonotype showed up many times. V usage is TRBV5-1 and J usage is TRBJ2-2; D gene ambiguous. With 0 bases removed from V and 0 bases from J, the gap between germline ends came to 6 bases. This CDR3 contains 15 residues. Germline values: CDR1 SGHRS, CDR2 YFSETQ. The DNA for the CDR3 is TGCGCCAGCAGCTTGGACGTTGCGAACACCGGGGAGCTGTTTTTT. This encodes CASSLDVANTGELFF.

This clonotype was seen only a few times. The CDR3 loop is CSVDEGITDTQYF. CDR3 nucleotides: TGCAGCGTTGACGAGGGGATAACAGATACGCAGTATTTT. The V call is TRBV29-1, the J call TRBJ2-3; D is perhaps TRBD1 or TRBD2 (5 bases each). From germline, CDR1 is SQVTM and CDR2 ANQGSEA. V was trimmed by 3 bases and J by 3 bases, leaving 10 bases between them. CDR3 length: 13 amino acids.

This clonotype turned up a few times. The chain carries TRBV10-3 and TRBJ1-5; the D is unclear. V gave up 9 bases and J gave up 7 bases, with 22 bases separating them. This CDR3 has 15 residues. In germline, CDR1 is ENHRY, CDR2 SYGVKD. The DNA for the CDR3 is TGTGCCATGTTAACTGGTCTTAACCGAACCCAGCCCCAGCATTTT. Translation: CAMLTGLNRTQPQHF.

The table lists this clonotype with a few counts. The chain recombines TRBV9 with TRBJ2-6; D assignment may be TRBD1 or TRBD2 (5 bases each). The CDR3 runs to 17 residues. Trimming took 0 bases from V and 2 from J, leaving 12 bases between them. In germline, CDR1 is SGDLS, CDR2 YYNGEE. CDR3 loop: CASSVASTGPGANVLTF. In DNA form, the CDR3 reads TGTGCCAGCAGCGTAGCTTCGACGGGGCCTGGGGCCAACGTCCTGACTTTC. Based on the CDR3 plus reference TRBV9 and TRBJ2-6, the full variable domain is DSGVTQTPKHLITATGQRVTLRCSPRSGDLSVYWYQQSLDQGLQFLIQYYNGEERAKGNILERFSAQQFPDLHSELNLSSLELGDSALYFCASSVASTGPGANVLTFGAGSRLTVL.

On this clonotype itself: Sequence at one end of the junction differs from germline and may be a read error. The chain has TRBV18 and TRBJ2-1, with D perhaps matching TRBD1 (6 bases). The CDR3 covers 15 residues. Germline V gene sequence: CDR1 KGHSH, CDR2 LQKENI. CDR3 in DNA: TGTGCTAGCTCGCCGAAGAGATCAGGGGCAGATGAGCAGTTCTTC. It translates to CASSPKRSGADEQFF.

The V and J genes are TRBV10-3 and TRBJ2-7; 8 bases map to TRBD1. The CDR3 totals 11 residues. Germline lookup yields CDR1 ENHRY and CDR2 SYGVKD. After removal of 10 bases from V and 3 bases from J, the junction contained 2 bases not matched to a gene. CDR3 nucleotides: TGTGCCACAGGACAGGGCTACGAGCAGTACTTC. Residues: CATGQGYEQYF.

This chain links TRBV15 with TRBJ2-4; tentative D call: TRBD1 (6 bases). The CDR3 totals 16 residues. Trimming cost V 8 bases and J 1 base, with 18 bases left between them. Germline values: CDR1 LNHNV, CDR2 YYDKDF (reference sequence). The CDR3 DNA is TGTGCCACCCAACACAGGGATGGGCTGGCCAAAAACATTCAGTACTTC. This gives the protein CATQHRDGLAKNIQYF.

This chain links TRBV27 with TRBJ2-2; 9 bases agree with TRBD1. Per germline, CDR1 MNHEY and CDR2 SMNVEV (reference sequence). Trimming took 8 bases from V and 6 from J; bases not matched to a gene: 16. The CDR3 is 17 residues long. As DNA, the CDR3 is TGTGCCAGCCTGGACAGGGGAGATTTATGGTCGTCCGGGGAGCTGTTTTTT. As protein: CASLDRGDLWSSGELFF.

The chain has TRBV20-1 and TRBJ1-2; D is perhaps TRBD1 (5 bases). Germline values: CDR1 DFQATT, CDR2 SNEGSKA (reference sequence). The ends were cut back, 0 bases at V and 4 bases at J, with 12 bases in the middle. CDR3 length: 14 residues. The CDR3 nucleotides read TGCAGTGCTAGAGACGTCGACAGAAGCTATGGCTACACCTTC. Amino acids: CSARDVDRSYGYTF.

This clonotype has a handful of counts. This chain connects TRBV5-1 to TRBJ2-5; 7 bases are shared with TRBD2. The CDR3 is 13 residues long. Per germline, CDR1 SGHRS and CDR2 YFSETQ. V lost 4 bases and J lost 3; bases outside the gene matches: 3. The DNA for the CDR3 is TGCGCCAGCAGCCCTCTAGCGGAAGAGACCCAGTACTTC. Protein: CASSPLAEETQYF.